This is a list of T cell receptor beta chains from one sample in a study of T cells expressing NK-cell markers. Reanalyzing the 5' RACE reads, TCRdb keeps one entry per CDR3 protein, without DNA. This sample's table has about 390,000 distinct CDR3 sequences. The sequencing input was blood T cells: a sorted CD56 or NKG2C T cell subset, CD4+ or CD8+ T cells, or bulk PBMC T cells (not recorded which). Receptors were obtained from a woman aged 45-65 years in good health. Each CDR3 is given with its conserved first and last residue.

V gene	J gene	CDR3 protein
TRBV29-1	TRBJ2-7	CSVERYGNEQYF
TRBV28	TRBJ2-3	CASSSLGLAGIDTQYF
TRBV15	TRBJ2-1	CATSRDHGGSAPNEQFF
TRBV7-8	TRBJ1-3	CASSPAPSSGNTIYF
TRBV10-3	TRBJ1-2	CAIGRDREGGDYGYTF
TRBV2	TRBJ2-1	CASRRDRDGEQFF
TRBV14	TRBJ1-1	CASSRQVAEAFF
TRBV2	TRBJ2-5	CASSGTHEGTQYF
TRBV5-1	TRBJ1-2	CASSRPRGAGGYTF
TRBV5-1	TRBJ2-2	CASSSQGSALTGELFF
TRBV20-1	TRBJ2-4	CSVLRGGRAKNIQYF
TRBV29-1	TRBJ2-5	CSVDVQETQYF
TRBV5-1	TRBJ2-3	CASSVAPSRTDTQYF
TRBV27	TRBJ2-2	CASRPSGPGELFF
TRBV12-3/TRBV12-4	TRBJ2-1	CASSLATGAGGEQFF
TRBV20-1	TRBJ1-2	CSARVRVDGYTF
TRBV5-1	TRBJ2-3	CASSELQGEDTQYF
TRBV12-3/TRBV12-4	TRBJ1-1	CASSLDRAPNTEAFF
TRBV15	TRBJ2-1	CATSTTTGAKLYNEQFF
TRBV4-2	TRBJ1-4	CASSKGAKEKLFF
TRBV12-3/TRBV12-4	TRBJ1-2	CASSVQGARGGYTF
TRBV5-1	TRBJ1-2	CASSLTPRDGYTF
TRBV11-1	TRBJ2-1	CASSSAGLHYNEQFF
TRBV5-1	TRBJ1-1	CASSPGGPRRNTEAFF
TRBV5-1	TRBJ2-5	CASSSRQGEAGRRQTQYF
TRBV20-1	TRBJ2-3	CSVGNRGMGTQYF
TRBV30	TRBJ2-7	CAWSVGGRGEQYF
TRBV14	TRBJ2-4	CASSQGRGRLKNIQYF
TRBV5-1	TRBJ2-5	CASSLGVEGGDKTQYF